This entry lists 31 T cell receptor beta chains sequenced from one sample in a study of response to subunit inactivated influenza vaccine (dated by TCRdb to 2016 to 2019). Library prep was done by RT-PCR. TCRdb lists the instrument as Illumina HiSeq 2500. TCRdb passed the public sequencing reads through fastp at Q25 and MiXCR, retaining productive beta sequences. A single entry per CDR3 protein holds the most common genes and DNA from its merged rows. The sample table contains around 760,000 distinct CDR3 sequences; only one count was recorded for around 14% of them. Clones ranked in the top ten supply approximately 7% of the sample. The sequencing here drew on PBMCs from blood, taken 14 days before vaccination. The receptors shown here come from a man in his fifties who received an inactivated influenza vaccine. Donor details come from another sample of the same person, matched by shared clones.

The rearrangement joins TRBV6-1 to TRBJ2-7, with TRBD2 matching 11 bases. Germline assignment: CDR1 MNHNS and CDR2 SASEGT. Trimming removed 5 bases from V and 0 bases from J; junction bases left unmatched: 3. This CDR3 has 15 amino acids. The DNA of the CDR3 is TGTGCCAGCAGTCCTAGCGGGGGGCACTCCTACGAGCAGTACTTC. Residues: CASSPSGGHSYEQYF.

This clonotype was detected many times. The CDR3 coding sequence is TGTGCCAGCAGTGGTTGGGTAGCGGGGCCCAGCACAGATACGCAGTATTTT. Its translation is CASSGWVAGPSTDTQYF. The genes are TRBV2 and TRBJ2-3; 8 nucleotides align to TRBD2. The CDR3 is made up of 17 amino acids. The V gene end was trimmed by 4 bases and the J gene end by 0 bases; junction bases not matched to a gene: 9. The V gene's germline CDR1 is SNHLY and CDR2 FYNNEI.

This clonotype was recorded a few times. CDR3 sequence: CASSLGSVEKLFF. The CDR3 region has the DNA TGTGCCAGCAGTTTAGGGTCTGTTGAAAAACTGTTTTTT. The chain is built from TRBV12-3 or TRBV12-4 and TRBJ1-4; unclear D gene. Trimming shortened V by 1 base and J by 7 bases, and 7 bases separated the two germline ends. CDR3 length: 13 amino acids.

In its sample, this clonotype was seen many times. The gene calls are TRBV5-1 and TRBJ2-2; D is ambiguous. V was pared by 7 bases and J by 4 bases, with 11 bases between. The CDR3 covers 13 residues. Germline lookup yields CDR1 SGHRS and CDR2 YFSETQ. The CDR3 nucleotides read TGCGCCAGCTGTTTGGGAAGCACCGGGGAGCTGTTTTTT. The encoded protein is CASCLGSTGELFF.

A few counts support this clonotype. The rearrangement uses TRBV6-1 and TRBJ2-5; 7 bases are a match to TRBD1. Germline assignment: CDR1 MNHNS and CDR2 SASEGT. The length of the CDR3 is 15 residues. Unmatched junction bases numbered 10, after V lost 4 bases and J lost 5 bases. CDR3 in amino acids: CASSADRQGRETQYF. The CDR3 DNA follows: TGTGCCAGCAGTGCCGACCGACAGGGCAGGGAGACCCAGTACTTC.

In this sample, this clonotype turned up a few times. The CDR3, as DNA: TGTGCCAGCAGCTTAGGTCAGGGTGGGGGCCAAGAGACCCAGTACTTC. Its protein product is CASSLGQGGGQETQYF. The chain uses TRBV7-2 and TRBJ2-5; D could derive from TRBD1 or TRBD2 (5 bases each). The CDR3 totals 16 residues. The V gene lost 1 base and the J gene lost 1 base, with 13 bases spanning the gap. Germline CDR1 reads SGHTA; CDR2 reads FQGNSA.

This clonotype was recorded at least ten times. This chain connects TRBV21-1 to TRBJ2-7. TRBV21-1 is assigned pseudogene status. This CDR3 spans 17 amino acids. CDR3 coding DNA: TGTGCCAGCAGCAAAGTCAGAGGCTTGTACCGCTCCTACGAGCAGTACTTC. As protein: CASSKVRGLYRSYEQYF.

This clonotype has a count of ten or more. The genes are TRBV5-6 and TRBJ2-7; TRBD2 agrees at 8 bases. CDR1 and CDR2 (germline): SGHDT, YYEEEE. The CDR3 has 14 amino acids. Germline trimming cut 2 bases from V and 0 bases from J; bases unmatched to any gene: 1. The chain's CDR3 is CASSLGTSSYEQYF. DNA for the CDR3: TGTGCCAGCAGCTTAGGGACTAGCTCCTACGAGCAGTACTTC.

The chain is built from TRBV9 and TRBJ2-2, with 9 bases that match TRBD2. Germline V lookup: CDR1 SGDLS, CDR2 YYNGEE. This CDR3 is built from 15 residues. The ends lost 5 bases at V and 1 base at J; junction bases unmatched: 3. The chain's CDR3 is CASRQTSGNTGELFF. CDR3 DNA: TGTGCCAGCAGACAGACTAGCGGGAACACCGGGGAGCTGTTTTTT.

There are a few counts of this clonotype. The chain carries TRBV20-1 and TRBJ2-1; 7 nucleotides match TRBD2. CDR1 and CDR2 from the germline V gene are DFQATT and SNEGSKA (reference sequence). The CDR3 spans 15 residues. Trimming removed 6 bases from V and 0 bases from J; junction bases left unmatched: 8. CDR3 region: CSADTAGRSYNEQFF. Written as DNA, the CDR3 is TGCAGTGCCGATACAGCGGGACGCTCCTACAATGAGCAGTTCTTC.

This clonotype was seen more than once but under ten times. CDR3 region: CASSFQPEGQETQYF. The DNA of the CDR3 is TGTGCCAGCAGCTTTCAACCCGAGGGGCAAGAGACCCAGTACTTC. This chain connects TRBV7-6 to TRBJ2-5, with D tentatively TRBD1 or TRBD2 (5 bases each). The germline gives CDR1 SGHVS, CDR2 FNYEAQ. Trimming cost V 3 bases and J 2 bases, with 13 bases left between them. The CDR3 consists of 15 residues. The full variable domain, rest sourced from reference TRBV7-6 and TRBJ2-5, is GAGVSQSPRYKVTKRGQDVALRCDPISGHVSLYWYRQALGQGPEFLTYFNYEAQQDKSGLPNDRFSAERPEGSISTLTIQRTEQRDSAMYRCASSFQPEGQETQYFGPGTRLLVL.

V and J are TRBV29-1 and TRBJ2-4, with D maybe TRBD2 (6 bases). The CDR3 runs to 14 residues. Germline V gene sequence: CDR1 SQVTM, CDR2 ANQGSEA. V was pared by 6 bases and J by 1 base, with 13 bases between. CDR3 sequence: CSVSGEEAKNIQYF. The DNA for the CDR3 is TGCAGCGTCTCGGGAGAGGAGGCCAAAAACATTCAGTACTTC.

The rearrangement uses TRBV12-3 or TRBV12-4 and TRBJ1-5; 7 bases agree with TRBD1. The CDR3 length is 15 residues. With V trimmed by 5 bases and J by 5 bases, 9 bases remained unmatched. The CDR3 is CASSLGTVGDQPQHF. The CDR3 DNA is TGTGCCAGCAGTCTAGGGACAGTTGGGGATCAGCCCCAGCATTTT.

The rearrangement joins TRBV7-2 to TRBJ2-1, with a weak D call TRBD2 (6 bases). Germline V gene data show CDR1 as SGHTA and CDR2 as FQGNSA. The CDR3 length is 19 residues. V lost 6 bases and J 3 bases, leaving 27 bases between the germline ends. The CDR3 sequence is CASSRNSGPLSLGYNEQFF. The CDR3, as DNA: TGTGCCAGCAGTCGTAATAGCGGCCCTCTGAGCCTGGGCTACAATGAGCAGTTCTTC.

For the CDR3, the DNA is TGTGCCAGCAGCCTGGGTCCCGGAATAGGGAGAAATGAGCAGTTCTTC. It encodes CASSLGPGIGRNEQFF. The V gene is TRBV14, the J gene TRBJ2-1; weak D call: TRBD2 (5 bases). The CDR3 spans 16 residues. Germline-derived CDR1 and CDR2 are SGHDN and FVKESK. The V and J ends lost 4 bases and 7 bases respectively, with 20 bases between them.

This clonotype occurred a few times. The chain couples TRBV6-2 or TRBV6-3 to TRBJ2-7, with 9 bases fitting TRBD1. V lost 0 bases to trimming and J lost 4 bases; unmatched junction nucleotides: 7. The CDR3 loop spans 16 amino acids. Per germline, CDR1 MNHEY and CDR2 SVGEGT. In DNA, the CDR3 is TGTGCCAGCAGTTACTCGCACCGGGACAGGGAATACGAGCAGTACTTC. Protein product: CASSYSHRDREYEQYF.

This clonotype was observed a few times. The genes are TRBV25-1 and TRBJ2-5; 11 bases fit TRBD2. Unmatched junction bases numbered 5, after V lost 6 bases and J lost 2 bases. The CDR3 runs 15 residues. CDR1 is MGHDK, CDR2 SYGVNS, per germline. The CDR3 region has the DNA TGTGCCAGCAGGGTAGGACTAGCGGGTCAAGAGACCCAGTACTTC. Its translation is CASRVGLAGQETQYF.

This clonotype was detected a few times. The J gene is TRBJ2-3, the V gene TRBV5-5; D might be TRBD2 (5 bases). CDR3 length: 16 amino acids. Looked up from germline, CDR1 is SGHKS and CDR2 is YYEKEE (reference sequence). V lost 1 base and J 2 bases, leaving 14 bases between the germline ends. The CDR3 loop is CASSLRSGVDTDTQYF. In nucleotides, the CDR3 is TGTGCCAGCAGCTTGAGGAGCGGAGTGGACACAGATACGCAGTATTTT.

A single count supports this clonotype. V is TRBV12-2 and J is TRBJ1-5. TRBV12-2 is flagged as a pseudogene. This CDR3 is built from 15 residues. The CDR3 nucleotides are TGTGCAAGTCGCTTAGAGTTGGCGGGCAATCAGCCCCAGCATTTT. It yields the protein CASRLELAGNQPQHF.

Comments on this clonotype: The junction differs from germline at one of its ends, possibly a read error. V and J are TRBV2 and TRBJ2-2; 8 positions match TRBD1. The CDR3 is made up of 15 amino acids. Germline assignment: CDR1 SNHLY and CDR2 FYNNEI. The CDR3: CASRNDRGETVELFF. The CDR3 DNA is TGTGCCAGCAGAAACGACAGGGGTGAGACCGTGGAGCTGTTTTTT. Supplemented by reference TRBV2 and TRBJ2-2, the full variable domain reads EPEVTQTPSHQVTQMGQEVILRCVPISNHLYFYWYRQILGQKVEFLVSFYNNEISEKSEIFDDQFSVERPDGSNFTLKIRSTKLEDSAMYFCASRNDRGETVELFFGEGSRLTVL.

The chain has TRBV29-1 and TRBJ1-1, with D unresolved. V gave up 7 bases and J gave up 0 bases, with 12 bases separating them. The CDR3 sequence is 13 residues long. Germline CDR1 reads SQVTM; CDR2 reads ANQGSEA. The CDR3 DNA sequence: TGCAGCGCTATGGTGGGAATGAACACTGAAGCTTTCTTT. This encodes CSAMVGMNTEAFF.

The rearrangement links TRBV20-1 to TRBJ1-2; TRBD1 matches 9 bases. The CDR3 has 14 residues. CDR1 is DFQATT, CDR2 SNEGSKA, per germline (reference sequence). J gave up 2 bases and V 6 bases, and 7 bases lay outside the gene matches. CDR3 amino acids: CSAPTGGRNYGYTF. CDR3 bases: TGCAGTGCACCAACAGGGGGCCGGAACTATGGCTACACCTTC.

The CDR3 protein is CASSLVAQGDNEQFF. CDR3 nucleotides: TGTGCCAGCAGCTTAGTCGCCCAGGGGGACAATGAGCAGTTCTTC. V and J are TRBV7-6 and TRBJ2-1; 7 nucleotides match TRBD1. CDR1 and CDR2 from the germline V gene are SGHVS and FNYEAQ. The CDR3 runs to 15 residues. J lost 5 bases, V lost 1 base, and 5 bases had no gene match.

This clonotype was found a few times. The V gene is TRBV5-6, the J gene TRBJ2-7, with D tentatively TRBD2 (6 bases). CDR1 is SGHDT and CDR2 is YYEEEE in the germline V gene. The CDR3 contains 14 residues. Trimming shortened V by 4 bases and J by 2 bases, and 13 bases separated the two germline ends. CDR3 nucleotide sequence: TGTGCCAGCAGCATAGCGGTAGCGACCTACGAGCAGTACTTC. Translation gives CASSIAVATYEQYF.

This clonotype was detected only a few times. The V gene is TRBV5-6, the J gene TRBJ1-2; 7 bases are shared with TRBD1. The CDR3 loop spans 15 amino acids. Germline V lookup: CDR1 SGHDT, CDR2 YYEEEE. The V segment lost 4 bases and the J segment 4 bases; nucleotides outside the gene matches: 10. The CDR3 nucleotides are TGTGCCAGCAGCGTAACGGACAGGAATCGCTATGGCTACACCTTC. Translated: CASSVTDRNRYGYTF. The complete variable domain, with remaining parts taken from reference TRBV5-6 and TRBJ1-2, reads DAGVTQSPTHLIKTRGQQVTLRCSPKSGHDTVSWYQQALGQGPQFIFQYYEEEERQRGNFPDRFSGHQFPNYSSELNVNALLLGDSALYLCASSVTDRNRYGYTFGSGTRLTVV.

The gene calls are TRBV4-2 and TRBJ2-7, with D perhaps TRBD1 (6 bases). Germline assignment: CDR1 LGHNA and CDR2 YNFKEQ. V lost 4 bases and J 1 base, leaving 17 bases between the germline ends. CDR3 size: 16 residues. CDR3 bases: TGTGCCAGCAGCCCGGTGACAGGAAAGGGATCCTACGAGCAGTACTTC. It is translated as CASSPVTGKGSYEQYF.

This clonotype was observed a few times. The chain combines TRBV19 with TRBJ2-3, with TRBD1 as a possible D gene (5 bases). Trimming removed 9 bases from V and 1 base from J, with 17 bases in between. The germline V gene encodes CDR1 LNHDA and CDR2 SQIVND (reference sequence). The CDR3 loop spans 15 amino acids. The CDR3 DNA reads as TGTGCCAGCCGCGCAGGGCGATTGGGCACAGATACGCAGTATTTT. Its translation is CASRAGRLGTDTQYF. Drawing the rest from reference TRBV19 and TRBJ2-3, the complete variable domain is DGGITQSPKYLFRKEGQNVTLSCEQNLNHDAMYWYRQDPGQGLRLIYYSQIVNDFQKGDIAEGYSVSREKKESFPLTVTSAQKNPTAFYLCASRAGRLGTDTQYFGPGTRLTVL.

This clonotype has a handful of counts. The chain carries TRBV5-1 and TRBJ2-3, with D perhaps given as TRBD1 or TRBD2 (6 bases each). This CDR3 region has 15 residues. V lost 3 bases, J lost 2 bases, and 13 bases lay in between. Looked up from germline, CDR1 is SGHRS and CDR2 is YFSETQ. The CDR3 DNA is TGCGCCAGCAGCTCCTGGGGGGCTGCCACAGATACGCAGTATTTT. Amino acids: CASSSWGAATDTQYF.

This clonotype was recorded a few times. The chain joins TRBV9 to TRBJ2-3, with D possibly TRBD1 on 6 matching bases. This CDR3 region has 16 residues. The V end lost 0 bases, the J end lost 3 bases, and 14 bases lay between the germline ends. Germline assignment: CDR1 SGDLS and CDR2 YYNGEE. The CDR3 sequence: CASSVGGQSRTDTQYF. Written as DNA, the CDR3 is TGTGCCAGCAGCGTAGGGGGGCAGAGTCGGACAGATACGCAGTATTTT.

V gene TRBV20-1 combines with J gene TRBJ2-2; 9 bases fit TRBD2. The CDR3 runs 15 residues. V trimming: 6 bases; J trimming: 0 bases; junction bases outside the gene matches: 5. CDR1 and CDR2 from the germline V gene are DFQATT and SNEGSKA (reference sequence). CDR3 sequence reads: CSAPRLAANTGELFF. CDR3 bases: TGCAGTGCCCCTCGACTAGCGGCGAACACCGGGGAGCTGTTTTTT.

V is TRBV7-2 and J is TRBJ2-7; the D gene is possibly TRBD2 (6 bases). V lost 0 bases and J lost 6, with 12 bases in between. Germline-derived CDR1 and CDR2 are SGHTA and FQGNSA. The CDR3 is made up of 14 amino acids. CDR3 sequence: CASSLAGGYSEQYF. For the CDR3, the DNA is TGTGCCAGCAGCTTAGCGGGAGGATATTCCGAGCAGTACTTC.